The 12 T cell receptor beta chains in this list originate from one sample, sequenced in a study of a mutant IDH1 vaccine in newly diagnosed glioma. Their antigens remain unidentified. The protocol was immunoSEQ multiplex PCR, while the TCRdb copy is restricted to in-frame clones and leaves out a portion. The sample records approximately 60,000 clones, about 74% being singletons. Time point given: week 35, safety follow-up. The investigators gave 300 ug of mutant IDH1 20-mer peptide in each vaccine dose, together with topical imiquimod. This specimen was PBMCs, taken from a glioma patient whose treatment included an IDH1 peptide vaccine. The receptors derive from a man aged 45-65 years with glioma.

The chain couples TRBV6-6 to TRBJ2-7; 9 nucleotides line up with TRBD1. The junction had 4 bases not matched to a gene; V was cut back by 6 bases and J by 4 bases. Germline CDR1 reads MNHNY; CDR2 reads SVGAGI (reference sequence). The CDR3 loop spans 13 amino acids. The CDR3 nucleotides read TGTGCCAGCAGCCGGGACAGGGCTTACGAGCAGTACTTC. Translated, it gives CASSRDRAYEQYF.

The sample holds many counts of this clone. The chain has TRBV10-3 and TRBJ2-7; D ambiguous. This CDR3 has 12 residues. Germline CDR1 is ENHRY and CDR2 is SYGVKD. The ends were cut back, 3 bases at V and 2 bases at J, with 5 bases in the middle. CDR3 in DNA: TGTGCCATCAGTGACTCAGCCTACGAGCAGTACTTC. Amino acids: CAISDSAYEQYF.

The J gene is TRBJ1-4, the V gene TRBV6-5; a possible D gene is TRBD1 (5 bases). The CDR3 has 14 amino acids. Germline lookup yields CDR1 MNHEY and CDR2 SVGAGI. With 4 bases removed from V and 10 bases from J, the gap between germline ends came to 16 bases. The CDR3 here is CASSSNFDRGKLFF. The CDR3 DNA sequence: TGTGCCAGCAGTTCCAACTTTGACAGAGGAAAACTGTTTTTT.

The chain carries TRBV30 and TRBJ2-1; perhaps TRBD1 as D (6 bases). Germline CDR1 and CDR2: GTSNPN and SVGIG (reference sequence). The CDR3 contains 13 residues. Trimming took 5 bases from V and 4 from J, leaving 12 bases between them. This CDR3 is CAWYRDIYNEQFF. CDR3 DNA sequence: TGTGCCTGGTACCGGGACATTTACAATGAGCAGTTCTTC.

V gene TRBV5-6 combines with J gene TRBJ1-1, with D uncertain. CDR1 SGHDT and CDR2 YYEEEE come from the germline V gene. Trimming took off 1 base at V and 0 bases at J, with 16 bases between the two ends. CDR3 length equals 17 residues. The CDR3 DNA reads as TGTGCCAGCAGCTTGTATAAGGGAATACGTTTGAACACTGAAGCTTTCTTT. This sequence encodes CASSLYKGIRLNTEAFF. Together with reference TRBV5-6 and TRBJ1-1, the CDR3 gives the full variable domain: DAGVTQSPTHLIKTRGQQVTLRCSPKSGHDTVSWYQQALGQGPQFIFQYYEEEERQRGNFPDRFSGHQFPNYSSELNVNALLLGDSALYLCASSLYKGIRLNTEAFFGQGTRLTVV.

The V gene is TRBV5-6, the J gene TRBJ1-5; D perhaps matches TRBD1 (5 bases). Trimming took 3 bases from V and 4 from J, leaving 8 bases between them. The CDR3 has 13 residues. Per germline, CDR1 SGHDT and CDR2 YYEEEE. CDR3 amino acids: CASSSDRNQPQHF. The CDR3 DNA reads TGTGCCAGCAGCTCCGACAGAAATCAGCCCCAGCATTTT.

This clone was found once. CDR3 coding DNA: TGTGCCTGGACTCTTGAATACGGGTCGGCACTCACAGATACGCAGTATTTT. It encodes CAWTLEYGSALTDTQYF. J is TRBJ2-3 and V is TRBV30; D gene ambiguous. Germline V CDR1 and CDR2: GTSNPN, SVGIG (reference sequence). The length of the CDR3 is 17 residues. With 4 bases removed from V and 2 bases from J, the gap between germline ends came to 22 bases.

The chain joins TRBV25-1 to TRBJ1-4; 9 nucleotides match TRBD1. The CDR3 is 16 amino acids. Trimming cost V 7 bases and J 8 bases; bases outside gene matches: 14. Looked up from germline, CDR1 is MGHDK and CDR2 is SYGVNS. This chain's CDR3 is CASNPGTGSSREKLFF. The CDR3 DNA reads as TGTGCCAGCAATCCCGGGACAGGGTCGTCGAGAGAAAAACTGTTTTTT.

The V call is TRBV27, the J call TRBJ1-4; D remains ambiguous. CDR1 is MNHEY and CDR2 is SMNVEV in the germline V gene (reference sequence). The CDR3 totals 15 residues. Trimming cost V 5 bases and J 7 bases, with 17 bases left between them. CDR3 coding DNA: TGTGCCAGCAGTGGAGACATAAACGGGTTTGAAAAACTGTTTTTT. Residues: CASSGDINGFEKLFF.

The CDR3 spells CSVRGQVSSAEQYF. The CDR3 nucleotides read TGCAGCGTTCGGGGACAGGTGAGTTCGGCCGAGCAGTACTTC. This chain joins TRBV29-1 and TRBJ2-7, with TRBD1 matching 8 bases. This CDR3 is 14 amino acids long. Germline V gene data show CDR1 as SQVTM and CDR2 as ANQGSEA. The V and J ends lost 5 bases and 6 bases, in that order; junction bases with no gene match: 12.

The CDR3 DNA follows: TGTGCCAGCCGGGGTGGAGCTTCTCAGCCCCAGCATTTT. Its protein is CASRGGASQPQHF. The chain couples TRBV27 to TRBJ1-5; D not resolved. Trimming took off 8 bases at V and 6 bases at J, with 14 bases between the two ends. CDR3 size: 13 residues. The germline V gene encodes CDR1 MNHEY and CDR2 SMNVEV (reference sequence).

This chain links TRBV5-8 with TRBJ1-1; TRBD1 matches at 9 bases. Germline V gene lookup returns CDR1 SGHTS and CDR2 YDEGEE. Germline trimming cut 5 bases from V and 5 bases from J; bases unmatched to any gene: 4. This CDR3 contains 13 residues. CDR3 coding DNA: TGTGCCAGCAGGGGACAGGGCGGGACTGAAGCTTTCTTT. It encodes CASRGQGGTEAFF.